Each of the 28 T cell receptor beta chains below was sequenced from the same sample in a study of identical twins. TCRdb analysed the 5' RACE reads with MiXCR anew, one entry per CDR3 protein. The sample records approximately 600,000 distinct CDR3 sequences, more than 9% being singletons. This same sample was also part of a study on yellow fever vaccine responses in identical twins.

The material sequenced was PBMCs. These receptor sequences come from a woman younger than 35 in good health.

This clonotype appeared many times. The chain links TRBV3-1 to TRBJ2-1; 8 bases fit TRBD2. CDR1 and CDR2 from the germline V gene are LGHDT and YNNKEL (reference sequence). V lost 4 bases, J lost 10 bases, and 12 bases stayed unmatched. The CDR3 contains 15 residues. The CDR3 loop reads CASSRDAAGAEEQFF. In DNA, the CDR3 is TGTGCCAGCAGCCGAGACGCAGCGGGAGCGGAGGAGCAGTTCTTC.

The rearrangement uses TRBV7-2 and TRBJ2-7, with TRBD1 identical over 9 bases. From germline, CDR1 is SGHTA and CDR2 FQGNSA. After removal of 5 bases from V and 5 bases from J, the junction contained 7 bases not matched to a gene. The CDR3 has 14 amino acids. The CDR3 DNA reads TGTGCCAGCAGCCCGTCCCGGGACAGGGACGAGCAGTACTTC. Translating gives CASSPSRDRDEQYF.

In DNA form, the CDR3 reads TGTGCCAGCAGTAGACTTAGCGGGGGGGACGAGCAGTACTTC. Protein: CASSRLSGGDEQYF. J is TRBJ2-7 and V is TRBV11-2; 11 positions agree with TRBD2. Germline loops: CDR1 SGHAT, CDR2 FQNNGV. J was trimmed by 5 bases and V by 6 bases; bases with no gene match: 6. This CDR3 is built from 14 residues. Looking up the rest from reference TRBV11-2 and TRBJ2-7 gives the full variable domain: EAGVAQSPRYKIIEKRQSVAFWCNPISGHATLYWYQQILGQGPKLLIQFQNNGVVDDSQLPKDRFSAERLKGVDSTLKIQPAKLEDSAVYLCASSRLSGGDEQYFGPGTRLTVT.

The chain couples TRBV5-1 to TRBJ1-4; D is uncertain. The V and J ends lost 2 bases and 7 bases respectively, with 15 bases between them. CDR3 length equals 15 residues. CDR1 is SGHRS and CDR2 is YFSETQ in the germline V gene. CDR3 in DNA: TGCGCCAGCAGCTTCGGTACAACGGGCGGTGAAAAACTGTTTTTT. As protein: CASSFGTTGGEKLFF.

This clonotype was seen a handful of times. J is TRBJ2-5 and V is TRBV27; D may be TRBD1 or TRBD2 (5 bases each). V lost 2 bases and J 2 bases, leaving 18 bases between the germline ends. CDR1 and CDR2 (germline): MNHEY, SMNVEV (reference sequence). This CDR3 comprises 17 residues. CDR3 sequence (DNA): TGTGCCAGCAGTTTAACCCCTCGACGGGGCAAACAAGAGACCCAGTACTTC. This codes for CASSLTPRRGKQETQYF.

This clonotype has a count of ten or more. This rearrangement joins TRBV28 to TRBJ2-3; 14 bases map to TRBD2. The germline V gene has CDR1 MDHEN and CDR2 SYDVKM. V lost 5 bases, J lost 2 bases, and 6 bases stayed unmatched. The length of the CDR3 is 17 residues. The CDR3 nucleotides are TGTGCCAGCAGTACCCCGGGACTAGCGGGAGACACAGATACGCAGTATTTT. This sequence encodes CASSTPGLAGDTDTQYF. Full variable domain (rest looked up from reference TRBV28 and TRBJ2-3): DVKVTQSSRYLVKRTGEKVFLECVQDMDHENMFWYRQDPGLGLRLIYFSYDVKMKEKGDIPEGYSVSREKKERFSLILESASTNQTSMYLCASSTPGLAGDTDTQYFGPGTRLTVL.

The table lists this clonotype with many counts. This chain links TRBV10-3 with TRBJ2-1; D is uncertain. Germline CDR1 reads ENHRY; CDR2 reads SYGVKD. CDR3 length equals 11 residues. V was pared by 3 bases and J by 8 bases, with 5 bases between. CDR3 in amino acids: CAISDMYEQFF. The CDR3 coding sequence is TGTGCCATCAGTGATATGTATGAGCAGTTCTTC.

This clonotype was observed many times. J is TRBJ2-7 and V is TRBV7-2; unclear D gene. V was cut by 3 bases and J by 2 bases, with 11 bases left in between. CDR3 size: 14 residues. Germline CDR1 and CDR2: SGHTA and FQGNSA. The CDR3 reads CASSFAGRPYEQYF. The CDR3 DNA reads TGTGCCAGCAGCTTTGCAGGACGTCCCTACGAGCAGTACTTC.

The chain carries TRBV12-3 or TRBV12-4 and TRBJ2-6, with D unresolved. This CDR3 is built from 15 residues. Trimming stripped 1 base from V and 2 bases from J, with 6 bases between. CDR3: CASSLEDPGANVLTF. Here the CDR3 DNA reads TGTGCCAGCAGTTTAGAGGATCCTGGGGCCAACGTCCTGACTTTC.

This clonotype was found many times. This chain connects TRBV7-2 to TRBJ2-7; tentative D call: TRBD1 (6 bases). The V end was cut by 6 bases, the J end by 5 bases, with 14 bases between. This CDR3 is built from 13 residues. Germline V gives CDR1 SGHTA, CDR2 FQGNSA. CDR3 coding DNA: TGTGCCAGCAGGGGCACAGGGCGCGACGAGCAGTACTTC. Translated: CASRGTGRDEQYF.

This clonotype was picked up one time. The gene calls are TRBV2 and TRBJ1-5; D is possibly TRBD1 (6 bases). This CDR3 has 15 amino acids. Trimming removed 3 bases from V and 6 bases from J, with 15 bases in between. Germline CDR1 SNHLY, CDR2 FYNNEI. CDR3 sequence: CASSDGGGSRQPQHF. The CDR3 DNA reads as TGTGCCAGCAGTGACGGGGGGGGCTCGCGTCAGCCCCAGCATTTT.

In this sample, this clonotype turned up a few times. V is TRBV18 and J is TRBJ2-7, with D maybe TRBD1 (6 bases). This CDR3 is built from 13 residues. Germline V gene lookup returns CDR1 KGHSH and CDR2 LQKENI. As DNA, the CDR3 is TGTGCTTCAAAACGGACAGAGTACGAGGAGCAGTACTTC. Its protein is CASKRTEYEEQYF.

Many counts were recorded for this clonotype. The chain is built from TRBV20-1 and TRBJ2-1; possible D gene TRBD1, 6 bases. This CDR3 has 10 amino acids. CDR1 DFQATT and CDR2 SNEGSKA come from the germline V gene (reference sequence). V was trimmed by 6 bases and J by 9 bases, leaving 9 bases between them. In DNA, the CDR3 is TGCAGTGCCCAAGGGGGTGAGCAGTTCTTC. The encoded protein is CSAQGGEQFF.

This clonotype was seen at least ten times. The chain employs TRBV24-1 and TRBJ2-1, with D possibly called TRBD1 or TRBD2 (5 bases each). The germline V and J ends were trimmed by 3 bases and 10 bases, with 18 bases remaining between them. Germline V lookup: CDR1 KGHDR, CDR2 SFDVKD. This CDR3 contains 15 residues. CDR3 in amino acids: CATSDGTSTHSEQFF. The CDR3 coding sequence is TGTGCCACCAGTGATGGGACCTCCACCCATTCAGAGCAGTTCTTC.

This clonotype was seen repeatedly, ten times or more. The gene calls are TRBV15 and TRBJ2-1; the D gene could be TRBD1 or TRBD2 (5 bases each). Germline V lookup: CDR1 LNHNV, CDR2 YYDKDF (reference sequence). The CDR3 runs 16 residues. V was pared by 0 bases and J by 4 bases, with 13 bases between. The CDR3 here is CATSRDGAVSYNEQFF. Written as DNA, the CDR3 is TGTGCCACCAGCAGAGACGGGGCAGTCTCTTACAATGAGCAGTTCTTC. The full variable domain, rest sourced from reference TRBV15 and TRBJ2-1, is DAMVIQNPRYQVTQFGKPVTLSCSQTLNHNVMYWYQQKSSQAPKLLFHYYDKDFNNEADTPDNFQSRRPNTSFCFLDIRSPGLGDTAMYLCATSRDGAVSYNEQFFGPGTRLTVL.

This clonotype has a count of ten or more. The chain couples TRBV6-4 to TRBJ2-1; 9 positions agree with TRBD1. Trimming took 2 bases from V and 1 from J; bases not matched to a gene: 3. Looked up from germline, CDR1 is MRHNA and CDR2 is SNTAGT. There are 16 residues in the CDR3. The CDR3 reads CASSDAGTGSYNEQFF. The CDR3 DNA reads TGTGCCAGCAGTGACGCCGGGACAGGGTCCTACAATGAGCAGTTCTTC.

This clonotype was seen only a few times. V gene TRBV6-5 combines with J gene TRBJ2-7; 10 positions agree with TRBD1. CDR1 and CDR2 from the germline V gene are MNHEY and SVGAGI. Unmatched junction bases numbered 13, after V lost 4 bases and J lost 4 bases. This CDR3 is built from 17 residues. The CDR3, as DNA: TGTGCCAGCAGTTCTCGGCCCCTTAGACAGGGGGCTTACGAGCAGTACTTC. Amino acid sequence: CASSSRPLRQGAYEQYF.

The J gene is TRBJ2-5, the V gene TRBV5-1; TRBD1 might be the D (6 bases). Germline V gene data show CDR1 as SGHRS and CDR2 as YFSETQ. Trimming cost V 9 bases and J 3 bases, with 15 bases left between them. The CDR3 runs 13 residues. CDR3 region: CATRGKGEETQYF. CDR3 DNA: TGCGCCACCAGGGGAAAGGGAGAAGAGACCCAGTACTTC.

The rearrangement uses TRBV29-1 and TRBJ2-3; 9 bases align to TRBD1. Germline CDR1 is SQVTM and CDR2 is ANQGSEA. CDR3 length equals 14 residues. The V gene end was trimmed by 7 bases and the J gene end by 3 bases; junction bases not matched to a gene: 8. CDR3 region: CSATGTGPTDTQYF. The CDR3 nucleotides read TGCAGCGCTACCGGGACAGGGCCGACAGATACGCAGTATTTT.

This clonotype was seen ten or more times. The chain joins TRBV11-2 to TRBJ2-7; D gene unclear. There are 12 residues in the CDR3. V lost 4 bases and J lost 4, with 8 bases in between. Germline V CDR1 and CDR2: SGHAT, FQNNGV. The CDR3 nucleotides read TGTGCCAGCAGCTCCCTCAGGTACGAGCAGTACTTC. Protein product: CASSSLRYEQYF.

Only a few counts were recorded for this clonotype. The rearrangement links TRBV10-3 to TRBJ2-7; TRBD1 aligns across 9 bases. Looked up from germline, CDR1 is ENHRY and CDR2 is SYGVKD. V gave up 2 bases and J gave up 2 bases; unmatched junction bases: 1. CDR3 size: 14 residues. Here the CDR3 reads CAISEGTGPYEQYF. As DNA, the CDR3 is TGTGCCATCAGTGAGGGGACAGGGCCCTACGAGCAGTACTTC.

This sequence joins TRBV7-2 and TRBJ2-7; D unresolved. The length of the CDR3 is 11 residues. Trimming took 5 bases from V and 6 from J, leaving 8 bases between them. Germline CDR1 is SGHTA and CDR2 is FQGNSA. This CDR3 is CASSQKTEQYF. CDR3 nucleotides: TGTGCCAGCAGCCAGAAGACCGAGCAGTACTTC.

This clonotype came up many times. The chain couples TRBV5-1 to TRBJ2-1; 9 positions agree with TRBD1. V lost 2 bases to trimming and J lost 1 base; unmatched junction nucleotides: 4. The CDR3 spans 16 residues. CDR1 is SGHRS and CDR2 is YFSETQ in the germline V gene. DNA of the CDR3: TGCGCCAGCAGCTTTACCGGGACAGGGTCCTACAATGAGCAGTTCTTC. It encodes CASSFTGTGSYNEQFF.

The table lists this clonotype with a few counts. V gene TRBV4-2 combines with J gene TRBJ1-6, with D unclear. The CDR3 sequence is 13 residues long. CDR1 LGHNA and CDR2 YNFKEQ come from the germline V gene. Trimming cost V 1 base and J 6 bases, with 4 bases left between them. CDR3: CASSQALNSPLHF. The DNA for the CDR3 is TGTGCCAGCAGCCAAGCACTTAATTCACCCCTCCACTTT.

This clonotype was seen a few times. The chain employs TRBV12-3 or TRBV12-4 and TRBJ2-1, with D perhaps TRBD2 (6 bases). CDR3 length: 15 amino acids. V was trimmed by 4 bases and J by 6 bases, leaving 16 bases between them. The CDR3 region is CASSSALILANEQFF. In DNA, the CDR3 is TGTGCCAGCAGTTCGGCCCTCATACTAGCCAATGAGCAGTTCTTC.

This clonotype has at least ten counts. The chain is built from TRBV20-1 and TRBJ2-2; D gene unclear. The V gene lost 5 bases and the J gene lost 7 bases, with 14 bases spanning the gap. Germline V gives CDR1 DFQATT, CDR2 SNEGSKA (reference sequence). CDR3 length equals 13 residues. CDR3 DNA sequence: TGCAGTGCTCCGACTTACTACGGCGGGGAGCTGTTTTTT. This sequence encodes CSAPTYYGGELFF.

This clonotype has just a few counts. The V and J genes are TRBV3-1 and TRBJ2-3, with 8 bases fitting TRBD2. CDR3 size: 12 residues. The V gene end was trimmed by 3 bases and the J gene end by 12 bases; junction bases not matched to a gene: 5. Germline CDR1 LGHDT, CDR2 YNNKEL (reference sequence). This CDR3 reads CASSQGLGRQYF. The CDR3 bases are TGTGCCAGCAGCCAGGGACTAGGTCGTCAGTATTTT.

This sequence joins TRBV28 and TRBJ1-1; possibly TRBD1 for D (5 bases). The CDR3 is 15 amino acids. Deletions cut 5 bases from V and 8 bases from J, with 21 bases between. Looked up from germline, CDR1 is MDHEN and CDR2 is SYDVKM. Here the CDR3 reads CASSPPTVPSREAFF. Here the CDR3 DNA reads TGTGCCAGCAGTCCGCCGACAGTGCCGAGTAGGGAAGCTTTCTTT.